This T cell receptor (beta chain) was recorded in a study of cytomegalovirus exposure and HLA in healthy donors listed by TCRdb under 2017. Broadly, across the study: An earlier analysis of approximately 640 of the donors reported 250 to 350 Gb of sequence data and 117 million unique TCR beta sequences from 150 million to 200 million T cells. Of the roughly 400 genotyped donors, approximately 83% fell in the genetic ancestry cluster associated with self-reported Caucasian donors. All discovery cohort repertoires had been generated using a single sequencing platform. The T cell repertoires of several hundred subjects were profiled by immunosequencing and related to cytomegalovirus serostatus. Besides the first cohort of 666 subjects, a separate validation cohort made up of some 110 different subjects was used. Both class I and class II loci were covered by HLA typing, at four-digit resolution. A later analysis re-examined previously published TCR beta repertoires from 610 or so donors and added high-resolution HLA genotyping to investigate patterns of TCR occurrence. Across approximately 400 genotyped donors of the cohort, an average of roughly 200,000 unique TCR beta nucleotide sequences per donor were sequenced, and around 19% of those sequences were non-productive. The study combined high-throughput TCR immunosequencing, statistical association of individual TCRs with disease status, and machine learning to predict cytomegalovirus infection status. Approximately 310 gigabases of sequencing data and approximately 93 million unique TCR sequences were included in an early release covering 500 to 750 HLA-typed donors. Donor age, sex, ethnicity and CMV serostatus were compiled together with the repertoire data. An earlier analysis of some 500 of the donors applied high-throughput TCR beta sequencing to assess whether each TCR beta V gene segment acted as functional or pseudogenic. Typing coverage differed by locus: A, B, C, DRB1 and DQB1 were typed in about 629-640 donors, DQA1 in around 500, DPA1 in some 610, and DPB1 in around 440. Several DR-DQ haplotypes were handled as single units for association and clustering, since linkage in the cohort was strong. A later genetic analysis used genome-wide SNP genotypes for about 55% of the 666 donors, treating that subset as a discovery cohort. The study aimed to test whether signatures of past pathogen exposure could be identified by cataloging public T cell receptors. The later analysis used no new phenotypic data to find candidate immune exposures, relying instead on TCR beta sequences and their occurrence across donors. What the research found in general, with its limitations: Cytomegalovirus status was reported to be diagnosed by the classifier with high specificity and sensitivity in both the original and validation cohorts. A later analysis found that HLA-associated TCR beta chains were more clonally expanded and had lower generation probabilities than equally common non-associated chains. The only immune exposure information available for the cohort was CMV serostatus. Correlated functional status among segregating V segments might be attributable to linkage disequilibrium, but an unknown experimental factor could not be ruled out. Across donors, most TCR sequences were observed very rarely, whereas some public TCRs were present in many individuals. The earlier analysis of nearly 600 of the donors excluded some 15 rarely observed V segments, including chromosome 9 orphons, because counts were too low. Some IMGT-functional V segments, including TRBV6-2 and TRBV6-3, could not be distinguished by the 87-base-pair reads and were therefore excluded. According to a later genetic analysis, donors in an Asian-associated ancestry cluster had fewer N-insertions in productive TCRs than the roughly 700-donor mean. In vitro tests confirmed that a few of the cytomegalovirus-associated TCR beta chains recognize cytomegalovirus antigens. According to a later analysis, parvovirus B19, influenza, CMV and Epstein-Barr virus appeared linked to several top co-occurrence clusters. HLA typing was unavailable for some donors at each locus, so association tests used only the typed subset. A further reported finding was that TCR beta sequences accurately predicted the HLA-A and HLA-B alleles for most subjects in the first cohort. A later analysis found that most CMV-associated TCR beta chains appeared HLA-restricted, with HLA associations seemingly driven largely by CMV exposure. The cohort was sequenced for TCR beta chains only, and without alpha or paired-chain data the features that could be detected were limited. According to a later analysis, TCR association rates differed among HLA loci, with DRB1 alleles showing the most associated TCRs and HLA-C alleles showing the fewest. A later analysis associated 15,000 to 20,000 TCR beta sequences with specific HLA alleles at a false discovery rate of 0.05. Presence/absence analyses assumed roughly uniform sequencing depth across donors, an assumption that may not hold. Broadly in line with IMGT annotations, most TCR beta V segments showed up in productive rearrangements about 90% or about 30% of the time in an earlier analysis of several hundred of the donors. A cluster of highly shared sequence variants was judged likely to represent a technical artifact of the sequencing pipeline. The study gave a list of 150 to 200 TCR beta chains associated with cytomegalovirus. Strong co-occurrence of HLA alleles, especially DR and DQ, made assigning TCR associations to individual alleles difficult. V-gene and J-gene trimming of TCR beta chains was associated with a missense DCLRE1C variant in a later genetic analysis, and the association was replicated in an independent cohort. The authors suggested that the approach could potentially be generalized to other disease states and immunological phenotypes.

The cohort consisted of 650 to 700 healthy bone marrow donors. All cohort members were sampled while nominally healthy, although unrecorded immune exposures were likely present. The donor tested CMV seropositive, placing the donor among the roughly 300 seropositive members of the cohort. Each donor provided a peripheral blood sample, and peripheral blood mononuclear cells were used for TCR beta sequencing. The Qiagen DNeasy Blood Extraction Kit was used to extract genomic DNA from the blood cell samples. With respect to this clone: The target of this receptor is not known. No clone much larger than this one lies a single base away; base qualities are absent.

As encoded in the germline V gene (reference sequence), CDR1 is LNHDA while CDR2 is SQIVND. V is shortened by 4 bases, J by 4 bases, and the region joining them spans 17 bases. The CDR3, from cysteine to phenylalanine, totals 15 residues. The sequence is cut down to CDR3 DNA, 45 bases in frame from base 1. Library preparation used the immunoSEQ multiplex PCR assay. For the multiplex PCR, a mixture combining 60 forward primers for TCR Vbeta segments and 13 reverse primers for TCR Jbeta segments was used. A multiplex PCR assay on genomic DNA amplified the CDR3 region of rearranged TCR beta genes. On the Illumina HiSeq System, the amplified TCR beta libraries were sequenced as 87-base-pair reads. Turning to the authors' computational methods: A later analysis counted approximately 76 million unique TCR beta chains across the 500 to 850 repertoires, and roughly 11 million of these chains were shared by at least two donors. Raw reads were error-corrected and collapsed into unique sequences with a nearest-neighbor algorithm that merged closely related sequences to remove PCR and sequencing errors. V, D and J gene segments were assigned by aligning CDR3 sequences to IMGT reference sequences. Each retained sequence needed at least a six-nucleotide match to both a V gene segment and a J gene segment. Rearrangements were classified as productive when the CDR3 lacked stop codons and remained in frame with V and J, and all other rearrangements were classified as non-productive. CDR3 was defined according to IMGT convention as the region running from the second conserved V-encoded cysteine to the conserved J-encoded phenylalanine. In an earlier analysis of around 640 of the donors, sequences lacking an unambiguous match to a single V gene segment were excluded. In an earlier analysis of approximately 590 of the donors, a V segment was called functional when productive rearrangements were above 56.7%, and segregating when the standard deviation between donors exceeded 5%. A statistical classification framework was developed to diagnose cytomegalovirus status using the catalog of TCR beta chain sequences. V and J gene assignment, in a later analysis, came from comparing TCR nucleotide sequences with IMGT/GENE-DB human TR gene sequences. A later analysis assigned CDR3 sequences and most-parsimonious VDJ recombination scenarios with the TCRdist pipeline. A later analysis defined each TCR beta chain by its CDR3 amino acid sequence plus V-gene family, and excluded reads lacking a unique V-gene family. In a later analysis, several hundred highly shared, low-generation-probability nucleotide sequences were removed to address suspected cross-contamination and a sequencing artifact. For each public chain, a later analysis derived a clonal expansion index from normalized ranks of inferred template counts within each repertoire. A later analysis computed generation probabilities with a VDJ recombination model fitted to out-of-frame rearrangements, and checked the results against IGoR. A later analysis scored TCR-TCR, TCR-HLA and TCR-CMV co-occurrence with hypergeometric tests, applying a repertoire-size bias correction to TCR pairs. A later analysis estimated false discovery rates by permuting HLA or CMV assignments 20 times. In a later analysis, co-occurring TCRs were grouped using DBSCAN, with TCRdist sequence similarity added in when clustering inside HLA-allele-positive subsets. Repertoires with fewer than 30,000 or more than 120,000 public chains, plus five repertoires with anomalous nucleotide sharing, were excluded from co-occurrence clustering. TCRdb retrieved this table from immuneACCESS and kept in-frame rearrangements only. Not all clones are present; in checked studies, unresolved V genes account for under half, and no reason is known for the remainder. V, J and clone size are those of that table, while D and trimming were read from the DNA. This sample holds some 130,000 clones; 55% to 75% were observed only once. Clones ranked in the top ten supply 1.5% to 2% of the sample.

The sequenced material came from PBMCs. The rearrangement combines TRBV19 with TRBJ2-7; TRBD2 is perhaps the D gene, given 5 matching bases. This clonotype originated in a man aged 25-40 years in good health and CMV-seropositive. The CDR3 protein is CASSTEARTRYEQYF. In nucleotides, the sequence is TGTGCCAGTAGTACGGAGGCCAGGACTCGATACGAGCAGTACTTC.